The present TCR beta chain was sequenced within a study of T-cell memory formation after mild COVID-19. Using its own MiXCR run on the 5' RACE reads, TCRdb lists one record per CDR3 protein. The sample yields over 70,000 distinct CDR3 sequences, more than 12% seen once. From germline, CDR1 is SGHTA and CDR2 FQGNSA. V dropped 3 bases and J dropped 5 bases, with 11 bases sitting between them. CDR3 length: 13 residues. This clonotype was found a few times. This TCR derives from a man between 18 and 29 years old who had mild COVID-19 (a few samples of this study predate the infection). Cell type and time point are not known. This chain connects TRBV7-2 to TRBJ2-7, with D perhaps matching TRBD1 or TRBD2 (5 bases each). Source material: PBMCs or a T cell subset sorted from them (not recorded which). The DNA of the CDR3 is TGTGCCAGCAGCTTCGGGACGGCAAACGAGCAGTACTTC. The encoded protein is CASSFGTANEQYF.